What follows are 26 T cell receptor beta chains derived from one specimen sequenced in a study of T cell responses to AZD1222 COVID-19 vaccine. Here immunoSEQ multiplex PCR was the method, and the copy in TCRdb shows in-frame clones only, minus some. The repertoire holds 150,000 to 200,000 clones, around 93% seen once, with about 9.3% in the top ten. The specimen was peripheral blood, collected on day 0 of AZD1222 vaccination. The receptor set was obtained from an adult in good health.

The V call is TRBV2, the J call TRBJ1-3; 7 positions agree with TRBD1. The CDR3 is made up of 15 amino acids. Trimming cost V 4 bases and J 1 base; bases outside gene matches: 4. Germline-derived CDR1 and CDR2 are SNHLY and FYNNEI. The CDR3 here is CASSGEGASGNTIYF. CDR3 sequence (DNA): TGTGCCAGCAGTGGAGAGGGGGCGTCTGGAAACACCATATATTTT.

The genes are TRBV5-1 and TRBJ1-2; D is possibly TRBD1 (5 bases). Trimming took 0 bases from V and 8 from J, leaving 17 bases between them. The CDR3 runs to 15 residues. The V gene's germline CDR1 is SGHRS and CDR2 YFSETQ. The CDR3 loop reads CASSLGGTTGRGYTF. The DNA of the CDR3 is TGCGCCAGCAGCTTGGGGGGAACCACAGGAAGGGGCTACACCTTC.

The chain carries TRBV5-1 and TRBJ2-3; D is possibly TRBD2 (6 bases). V was trimmed by 3 bases and J by 0 bases, leaving 23 bases between them. Looked up from germline, CDR1 is SGHRS and CDR2 is YFSETQ. This CDR3 spans 19 amino acids. The chain's CDR3 is CASSSRHSSNRGSTDTQYF. The CDR3 DNA follows: TGCGCCAGCAGCTCTCGACACTCTTCAAATCGGGGGAGCACAGATACGCAGTATTTT.

The chain is built from TRBV6-5 and TRBJ1-3; D not resolved. This CDR3 is built from 15 residues. V was pared by 5 bases and J by 0 bases, with 11 bases between. The germline gives CDR1 MNHEY, CDR2 SVGAGI. CDR3 bases: TGTGCCAGCAGTCCCGGAGGGAGCTCTGGAAACACCATATATTTT. Protein: CASSPGGSSGNTIYF.

The gene calls are TRBV5-1 and TRBJ1-1; the D gene is possibly TRBD1 (6 bases). Trimming cost V 4 bases and J 1 base, with 14 bases left between them. The length of the CDR3 is 15 residues. CDR1 and CDR2 from the germline V gene are SGHRS and YFSETQ. The CDR3 region is CASSHGGSGNTEAFF. CDR3 nucleotide sequence: TGCGCCAGCAGCCACGGGGGCTCGGGGAACACTGAAGCTTTCTTT.

The chain joins TRBV5-4 to TRBJ2-7, with D unresolved. Trimming removed 2 bases from V and 2 bases from J, with 11 bases in between. This CDR3 spans 14 amino acids. The germline CDR1 and CDR2 sequences are SGHNT and YYREEE (reference sequence). CDR3 coding DNA: TGTGCCAGCAGCTTTTTCGGATCTCCCTACGAGCAGTACTTC. Its translation is CASSFFGSPYEQYF.

J is TRBJ2-7 and V is TRBV4-1; a possible D gene is TRBD2 (5 bases). There are 16 residues in the CDR3. Germline V CDR1 and CDR2: MGHRA, YSYEKL. V dropped 4 bases and J dropped 0 bases, with 16 bases sitting between them. The CDR3: CASSPATADDSYEQYF. Here the CDR3 DNA reads TGCGCCAGCAGCCCGGCCACAGCGGACGACTCCTACGAGCAGTACTTC.

The chain recombines TRBV9 with TRBJ1-1, with unresolved D. Per germline, CDR1 SGDLS and CDR2 YYNGEE. CDR3 length equals 14 residues. Trimming took 0 bases from V and 7 from J, leaving 13 bases between them. CDR3 nucleotide sequence: TGTGCCAGCAGCGTAGGTTTGATCGGCGGTGAAGCTTTCTTT. It translates to CASSVGLIGGEAFF.

The V call is TRBV7-2, the J call TRBJ1-3, with D maybe TRBD1 (6 bases). The CDR3 covers 15 residues. The V and J ends lost 5 bases and 0 bases respectively, with 11 bases between them. Germline V gene lookup returns CDR1 SGHTA and CDR2 FQGNSA. The CDR3 sequence is CASSEQGFSGNTIYF. The CDR3 DNA sequence: TGTGCCAGCAGCGAACAGGGTTTCTCTGGAAACACCATATATTTT. Supplemented by reference TRBV7-2 and TRBJ1-3, the full variable domain reads GAGVSQSPSNKVTEKGKDVELRCDPISGHTALYWYRQSLGQGLEFLIYFQGNSAPDKSGLPSDRFSAERTGGSVSTLTIQRTQQEDSAVYLCASSEQGFSGNTIYFGEGSWLTVV.

The J gene is TRBJ1-1, the V gene TRBV30, with 7 bases aligning to TRBD1. Germline V gene sequence: CDR1 GTSNPN, CDR2 SVGIG (reference sequence). The junction had 6 bases not matched to a gene; V was cut back by 0 bases and J by 5 bases. This CDR3 spans 14 amino acids. The CDR3 DNA sequence: TGTGCCTGGAGTGTACGCTCACAGGGGACTGAAGCTTTCTTT. Protein: CAWSVRSQGTEAFF.

The chain links TRBV5-1 to TRBJ2-7; D may be TRBD1 (6 bases). V lost 4 bases and J lost 2, with 13 bases in between. Germline V CDR1 and CDR2: SGHRS, YFSETQ. The CDR3 covers 14 residues. DNA for the CDR3: TGCGCCAGCAGCCATGACAGGCTAACCTACGAGCAGTACTTC. It translates to CASSHDRLTYEQYF.

The rearrangement joins TRBV11-2 to TRBJ2-1; 7 positions agree with TRBD2. The CDR3 totals 13 residues. In germline, CDR1 is SGHAT, CDR2 FQNNGV. The J segment lost 9 bases and the V segment lost 5 bases, leaving 7 bases of the junction unmatched. The CDR3 is CASSPGTMGEQFF. The DNA of the CDR3 is TGTGCCAGCAGCCCCGGGACTATGGGTGAGCAGTTCTTC. Complete variable domain (other parts from reference TRBV11-2 and TRBJ2-1): EAGVAQSPRYKIIEKRQSVAFWCNPISGHATLYWYQQILGQGPKLLIQFQNNGVVDDSQLPKDRFSAERLKGVDSTLKIQPAKLEDSAVYLCASSPGTMGEQFFGPGTRLTVL.

The chain combines TRBV5-8 with TRBJ1-6; D gene uncertain. CDR3 length: 15 amino acids. The germline gives CDR1 SGHTS, CDR2 YDEGEE. The V gene lost 6 bases and the J gene lost 0 bases, with 10 bases spanning the gap. DNA for the CDR3: TGTGCCAGCACTAAAGGGAACTCCTATAATTCACCCCTCCACTTT. It specifies CASTKGNSYNSPLHF. Based on the CDR3 plus reference TRBV5-8 and TRBJ1-6, the full variable domain is EAGVTQSPTHLIKTRGQQATLRCSPISGHTSVYWYQQALGLGLQFLLWYDEGEERNRGNFPPRFSGRQFPNYSSELNVNALELEDSALYLCASTKGNSYNSPLHFGNGTRLTVT.

This CDR3 reads CASSLVSGGSGNTIYF. In DNA, the CDR3 is TGTGCCAGCAGCTTAGTTTCCGGGGGTTCTGGAAACACCATATATTTT. The rearrangement uses TRBV7-6 and TRBJ1-3; TRBD1 might be the D (5 bases). The CDR3 runs 16 residues. V was clipped by 1 base and J by 1 base, with 11 bases between them. Germline V gene sequence: CDR1 SGHVS, CDR2 FNYEAQ. The variable domain in full, with the rest retrieved from reference TRBV7-6 and TRBJ1-3, is GAGVSQSPRYKVTKRGQDVALRCDPISGHVSLYWYRQALGQGPEFLTYFNYEAQQDKSGLPNDRFSAERPEGSISTLTIQRTEQRDSAMYRCASSLVSGGSGNTIYFGEGSWLTVV.

CDR3 sequence reads: CASSHTGQPHGYTF. The DNA of the CDR3 is TGTGCCAGCAGTCACACTGGACAGCCTCATGGCTACACCTTC. The J gene is TRBJ1-2, the V gene TRBV6-6, with D possibly TRBD1 on 6 matching bases. Germline V gene lookup returns CDR1 MNHNY and CDR2 SVGAGI (reference sequence). V was pared by 5 bases and J by 6 bases, with 16 bases between. CDR3 length equals 14 residues.

This clone was recorded only once. The rearrangement links TRBV6-5 to TRBJ1-6; possible D gene TRBD1, 6 bases. Trimming took 2 bases from V and 7 from J, leaving 15 bases between them. CDR3 length equals 16 residues. From germline, CDR1 is MNHEY and CDR2 SVGAGI. The CDR3 coding sequence is TGTGCCAGCAGTTACACGAGGGGCGGGGGCAATTCACCCCTCCACTTT. Its translation is CASSYTRGGGNSPLHF.

The chain recombines TRBV3-1 (or the pseudogene TRBV3-2) with TRBJ2-3; D gene unclear. The CDR3 has 14 residues. The V gene lost 0 bases and the J gene lost 1 base, with 5 bases spanning the gap. CDR1 and CDR2 from the germline V gene are LGHDT and YNNKEL (reference sequence). Written as DNA, the CDR3 is TGTGCCAGCAGCCAAGAACTGGGCACAGATACGCAGTATTTT. Translating gives CASSQELGTDTQYF.

The chain has TRBV12-3 or TRBV12-4 and TRBJ1-2, with a weak D call TRBD1 (5 bases). This CDR3 has 13 amino acids. V lost 4 bases and J lost 10, with 16 bases in between. Here the CDR3 reads CASSWAEGSTYTF. CDR3 bases: TGTGCCAGCAGTTGGGCCGAGGGGTCGACCTACACCTTC.

The chain uses TRBV19 and TRBJ2-3, with a tentative D call TRBD2 (6 bases). Germline assignment: CDR1 LNHDA and CDR2 SQIVND (reference sequence). CDR3 length equals 13 residues. Trimming removed 4 bases from V and 2 bases from J, with 7 bases in between. The CDR3 loop is CASSKRVTDTQYF. In DNA form, the CDR3 reads TGTGCCAGTAGTAAGCGGGTCACAGATACGCAGTATTTT.

The rearrangement links TRBV27 to TRBJ2-7; D gene unclear. Germline CDR1 MNHEY, CDR2 SMNVEV (reference sequence). CDR3 length: 12 residues. V shed 6 bases and J shed 2 bases, with 8 bases lying between them. CDR3 coding DNA: TGTGCCAGCAGAAGGAGTGCCTACGAGCAGTACTTC. Encoded protein: CASRRSAYEQYF.

The chain couples TRBV28 to TRBJ2-1, with 7 nucleotides matching TRBD2. The ends lost 6 bases at V and 9 bases at J; junction bases unmatched: 2. CDR1 is MDHEN and CDR2 is SYDVKM in the germline V gene. The CDR3 extends over 11 amino acids. CDR3 coding DNA: TGTGCCAGCAGCCCGGGGGGTGAGCAGTTCTTC. Translated, it gives CASSPGGEQFF.

The chain has TRBV27 and TRBJ1-6; the match to TRBD1 covers 7 bases. The V segment lost 3 bases and the J segment 6 bases; nucleotides outside the gene matches: 2. The length of the CDR3 is 14 residues. Germline V gene lookup returns CDR1 MNHEY and CDR2 SMNVEV (reference sequence). In nucleotides, the CDR3 is TGTGCCAGCAGTTTGGGACAGATTAATTCACCCCTCCACTTT. It encodes CASSLGQINSPLHF.

This chain links TRBV10-2 with TRBJ1-1, with a weak D call TRBD1 (6 bases). V was shortened by 8 bases and J by 1 base, with 11 bases between the two germline ends. Germline lookup yields CDR1 WSHSY and CDR2 SAAADI. The CDR3 sequence is 13 residues long. The CDR3 nucleotides read TGCGCCAGCGCAAGGACAGCGAACACTGAAGCTTTCTTT. Protein sequence: CASARTANTEAFF.

The chain combines TRBV2 with TRBJ1-4; 8 bases match TRBD1. V was pared by 4 bases and J by 4 bases, with 5 bases of the junction left unmatched. Germline CDR1 SNHLY, CDR2 FYNNEI. CDR3 length equals 15 residues. The CDR3, as DNA: TGTGCCAGCAGTGGGACAGGGAATCGTAATGAAAAACTGTTTTTT. This sequence encodes CASSGTGNRNEKLFF.

Of note for this clone: Other DNA sequences in this specimen translate into the identical CDR3. The chain couples TRBV19 to TRBJ1-1; no clear D. The CDR3 extends over 12 amino acids. Looked up from germline, CDR1 is LNHDA and CDR2 is SQIVND (reference sequence). The V and J ends lost 6 bases and 1 base respectively, with 6 bases between them. The CDR3 DNA sequence: TGTGCCAGTAGCTACCCGAACACTGAAGCTTTCTTT. Protein: CASSYPNTEAFF.

The chain uses TRBV5-1 and TRBJ1-1, with D uncertain. V was clipped by 6 bases and J by 0 bases, with 9 bases between them. CDR3 length: 13 residues. The germline gives CDR1 SGHRS, CDR2 YFSETQ. The CDR3 DNA reads as TGCGCCAGCAAGACAAATTTGAACACTGAAGCTTTCTTT. The encoded protein is CASKTNLNTEAFF.